The subject of this entry is one TCR beta chain. The antigen it binds to is not known. Base qualities were left out, and no much larger clone turns up one base away. During colonoscopy, one to two pinch biopsies were obtained from the rectum for research purposes. The control children had a colonoscopy because IBD was suspected, showed normal endoscopy both macroscopically and histologically, and did not receive an IBD diagnosis during the next year. Before DNA isolation, rectal biopsies were subjected to proteinase K digestion. The Wizard kit (Promega) was used to extract genomic DNA from the blood and intestinal samples. Using the immunoSEQ TRB Survey service, rearranged CDR3 beta regions were amplified from genomic DNA with multiplex V and J primers. To keep sequencing depth the same across samples, survey-level depth of up to 500,000 reads per sample was applied. The libraries were purified and pooled, then sequenced using Illumina technology. On the study's bioinformatics: immunoSEQ online tools were used for productive clonality, sample overlap, pairwise scatters, CDR3 beta length, V/D/J gene usage and productiveness. Calculated diversity was defined as the number of unique rearrangements divided by total templates times 100, and Shannon and Simpson indices were additionally computed. For principal component analysis, Z-score normalized data were analyzed with the R prcomp function and the ggbiplot package. Morisita's index was used to quantify blood-rectal clonal overlap within each subject. This is the immuneACCESS table as TCRdb keeps it, with only in-frame sequences that have V and J called. A part of the clones is gone; compared with another copy, unresolved V genes explain less than half, and the rest is unexplained. V, J and clone size reflect that table, while D and trimming were determined from the DNA. Here the sample has about 12,000 clones; 75% to 80% occur a single time. The ten largest clones take up approximately 4.8% of the sample.

Counted from cysteine to phenylalanine, this CDR3 has 13 amino acids. The DNA shown is the 39-base CDR3, in frame from base 1. Relative to germline, V is 7 bases shorter and J is 3 bases shorter, with 13 bases between their ends. As encoded in the germline V gene, CDR1 is SNHLY while CDR2 is FYNNEI. This record belongs to a study of pediatric ulcerative colitis (dated by TCRdb to between 2018 and 2021). In the study overall: Nine newly diagnosed, treatment-naive pediatric ulcerative colitis patients and a few non-IBD control children each provided paired blood and rectal samples.

Paper-wide results and their limitations: Features of the rectal repertoire distinguished controls, mild-moderate colitis patients and acute severe colitis patients, and in acute severe colitis rectal diversity was lower because of clonal expansions. Because repertoires came from total lymphocyte DNA, patterns in rare subsets such as regulatory T cells may not be reflected. Compared with controls, ulcerative colitis patients showed significantly higher autologous blood-rectal clonal overlap, a finding that suggests increased T cell trafficking to inflamed tissue. The healthy control group was small, consisting of only a handful of individuals. A couple of rectal CDR3 clonotypes were detected in all ulcerative colitis patients and were not detected in any of the controls. For technical reasons, the blood samples of a couple of patients yielded substantially fewer templates, so those samples were excluded from the blood-rectal overlap analysis. Rectal pinch biopsies may have included blood-derived T cells, especially in patients with overt colitis.

The chain is assembled from TRBV2 and TRBJ2-7; the D gene cannot be resolved beyond TRBD1 or TRBD2, each matching 5 bases. Sequencing was done on a sample of gut tissue. The receptor comes from a boy younger than 18 who was a control in a study of pediatric ulcerative colitis. The CDR3 has the sequence CASKRDRYYEQYF. The DNA reads as follows: TGTGCCAGCAAACGGGACCGGTACTACGAGCAGTACTTC.